This T cell receptor (beta chain) was captured by sequencing in a study of cytomegalovirus exposure and HLA in healthy donors. Study results and caveats: A few CMV-associated chains were confirmed in vitro to be specific for CMV antigens.

Counting both end residues, the CDR3 totals 16 amino acids. The germline V gene encodes CDR1 LNHDA and CDR2 SQIVND (reference sequence). In regard to this clone: Its antigen is unidentified. Here the CDR3 omits its conserved ending phenylalanine or tryptophan, so a read error is the likely source. The DNA is omitted, as the CDR3 cannot be located on it reliably, and the CDR3 follows TCRdb's listing.

Primers for the PCR totalled 60 Vbeta and 13 Jbeta. Sequencing used immunoSEQ multiplex PCR; TCRdb keeps in-frame clones, though not all of them. The repertoire holds under 200,000 clones, with roughly 87% as singletons. The sample was PBMCs. This TCR was recovered from a boy aged 2 to 10 in good health and CMV-seronegative. The V and J genes are TRBV19 and TRBJ1-2. The CDR3 is CASSIQGTTGTRGLHL.